Sequencing of this T cell receptor (beta chain) was carried out in a study of vaccination effects on CD4 cells after COVID-19. Assay used: immunoSEQ multiplex PCR; TCRdb lists only in-frame clones, some missing. The sample carries more than 35,000 clones, around 72% recorded once. This clone was detected a few times. What it binds is unknown. Trimming took 2 bases from V and 8 from J, leaving 19 bases between them. Looked up from germline, CDR1 is MNHEY and CDR2 is SVGAGI. The CDR3 has 16 amino acids. ViraFEST assay sequencing came after antigen-specific CD4+ T cells were expanded with viral peptide pools. Subsequent to a culture period of 10 days, CD4+ T cells were isolated. From March to December 2020, the person had a SARS-CoV-2 infection that was confirmed by PCR.

The source is a human donor who had a prior SARS-CoV-2 infection. This material consisted of CD4+ T cells from PBMCs cultured with a peptide pool, taken before COVID-19 vaccination. V usage is TRBV6-5 and J usage is TRBJ2-4; D possibly matches TRBD1 or TRBD2 (5 bases each). The CDR3 spells CASSYRDRAGSYIQYF. The CDR3 nucleotides read TGTGCCAGCAGTTACAGGGACCGGGCCGGTAGTTACATTCAGTACTTC.